A selection of T cell receptor beta chains follows, all from one sample in a study of blood T cell repertoires in COVID-19. Measured with immunoSEQ multiplex PCR; TCRdb has only the in-frame clones, and not every one. The table records fewer than 100,000 clones, roughly nine tenths of them present only once. The specimen was peripheral blood. The receptors were sampled from a man aged 50-59 years with acute or convalescent COVID-19. Both conserved end residues are part of each CDR3. The D gene is left open where the match is weak. The size field is filled for only some rows; it gives once, few, many or a size class.

d_call: .; clone_size: .; j_call: TRBJ2-7; v_call: TRBV25-1; cdr3_aa: CASSERGSGWEQYF; cdr3_nt: TGTGCCAGCAGTGAAAGGGGGTCAGGTTGGGAGCAGTACTTC
d_call: .; clone_size: .; j_call: TRBJ1-2; v_call: TRBV4-1; cdr3_aa: CASSQGAGVIYYGYTF; cdr3_nt: TGCGCCAGCAGCCAGGGAGCGGGGGTTATCTACTATGGCTACACCTTC
d_call: TRBD1; clone_size: once; j_call: TRBJ2-2; v_call: TRBV5-1; cdr3_aa: CASSPWTGFGELFF; cdr3_nt: TGCGCCAGCAGCCCATGGACAGGGTTCGGGGAGCTGTTTTTT
d_call: TRBD1; clone_size: .; j_call: TRBJ1-2; v_call: TRBV7-8; cdr3_aa: CASGGGDRGVRGYTF; cdr3_nt: TGTGCCAGCGGGGGAGGGGACAGGGGTGTTCGTGGCTACACCTTC
d_call: TRBD1; clone_size: .; j_call: TRBJ2-7; v_call: TRBV7-6; cdr3_aa: CASSSLGTGYEQYF; cdr3_nt: TGTGCCAGCAGTTCTCTCGGGACAGGCTACGAGCAGTACTTC
d_call: .; clone_size: once; j_call: TRBJ1-6; v_call: TRBV6-5; cdr3_aa: CASWGGDSYNSPLHF; cdr3_nt: TGTGCCAGCTGGGGCGGGGACTCCTATAATTCACCCCTCCACTTT
d_call: TRBD1; clone_size: .; j_call: TRBJ1-1; v_call: TRBV19; cdr3_aa: CASLRTGFGEAFF; cdr3_nt: TGTGCCAGCCTCCGGACAGGGTTTGGTGAAGCTTTCTTT
d_call: TRBD1; clone_size: .; j_call: TRBJ1-2; v_call: TRBV19; cdr3_aa: CASRGTAPGYTF; cdr3_nt: TGTGCCAGTAGGGGGACAGCGCCCGGCTACACCTTC
d_call: TRBD1; clone_size: .; j_call: TRBJ1-2; v_call: TRBV5-1; cdr3_aa: CASSLGDTGVGTF; cdr3_nt: TGCGCCAGCAGCTTGGGGGATACAGGGGTTGGCACCTTC
d_call: TRBD2; clone_size: .; j_call: TRBJ2-1; v_call: TRBV29-1; cdr3_aa: CSVAQLAPSYNEQFF; cdr3_nt: TGCAGCGTTGCACAACTAGCGCCTTCCTACAATGAGCAGTTCTTC
d_call: TRBD1; clone_size: .; j_call: TRBJ1-5; v_call: TRBV28; cdr3_aa: CASSFPGGFIQPQHF; cdr3_nt: TGTGCCAGCAGTTTCCCAGGGGGCTTTATACAGCCCCAGCATTTT
d_call: .; clone_size: .; j_call: TRBJ2-1; v_call: TRBV3-1/TRBV3-2; cdr3_aa: CASLGSSYNEQFF; cdr3_nt: TGTGCCAGCCTAGGGAGCTCCTACAATGAGCAGTTCTTC
d_call: TRBD2; clone_size: .; j_call: TRBJ2-5; v_call: TRBV6-6; cdr3_aa: CASRTGLAVNQETQYF; cdr3_nt: TGTGCCAGCAGGACGGGACTAGCGGTGAACCAAGAGACCCAGTACTTC
d_call: .; clone_size: .; j_call: TRBJ1-1; v_call: TRBV6-2/TRBV6-3; cdr3_aa: CASSYPSTGLNTEAFF; cdr3_nt: TGTGCCAGCAGTTACCCCTCGACAGGCTTGAACACTGAAGCTTTCTTT
d_call: TRBD1; clone_size: .; j_call: TRBJ1-2; v_call: TRBV19; cdr3_aa: CASTQTGENYGYTF; cdr3_nt: TGTGCCAGTACTCAGACAGGGGAAAACTATGGCTACACCTTC
d_call: TRBD1; clone_size: .; j_call: TRBJ2-1; v_call: TRBV12-3/TRBV12-4; cdr3_aa: CASSPRQGDEQFF; cdr3_nt: TGTGCCAGCAGTCCCCGACAGGGCGATGAGCAGTTCTTC
d_call: TRBD2; clone_size: .; j_call: TRBJ2-7; v_call: TRBV5-6; cdr3_aa: CASSLVAASGDYEQYF; cdr3_nt: TGTGCCAGCAGCTTGGTAGCGGCTAGCGGGGACTACGAGCAGTACTTC